The 5 T cell receptor beta chains below come from one sample, sequenced in a study of shared clonotypes between healthy human individuals. Naive-designated CD8 cells lacked CD45RO, were positively enriched for CCR7, and omitted terminally differentiated effector memory CD45RA+ cells. TCRdb's copy holds only in-frame clones and misses some; the assay was immunoSEQ multiplex PCR. The table lists about 2.2 million clones, under 95% of them singletons. Sequencing was carried out using naive CD8+ T cells from PBMCs. Source of these receptors: a man younger than 35 in good health. Some clones in this sample may be carry-over from other donors' samples.

The chain uses TRBV28 and TRBJ2-7, with D possibly TRBD1 on 6 matching bases. Germline lookup yields CDR1 MDHEN and CDR2 SYDVKM. CDR3 size: 14 residues. Here the CDR3 DNA reads TGTGCAATCAAGTCGGCAGGGGAGTTCTACGAGCAGTACTTC. This encodes CAIKSAGEFYEQYF.

The chain combines TRBV10-3 with TRBJ2-1; D is possibly TRBD1 (6 bases). The CDR3 length is 14 residues. Germline CDR1 and CDR2: ENHRY and SYGVKD. V shed 3 bases and J shed 3 bases, with 9 bases lying between them. CDR3 nucleotides: TGTGCCATCAGTGAAAGGACAGACTACAATGAGCAGTTCTTC. Translation: CAISERTDYNEQFF.

The rearrangement joins TRBV9 to TRBJ1-5; D is perhaps TRBD1 (5 bases). Germline V gives CDR1 SGDLS, CDR2 YYNGEE. The CDR3 is 13 amino acids. With 0 bases removed from V and 9 bases from J, the gap between germline ends came to 10 bases. CDR3 amino acids: CASSVGQGSPQHF. The DNA of the CDR3 is TGTGCCAGCAGCGTAGGGCAGGGCTCGCCCCAGCATTTT.

A remark on this clone: Other DNA sequences in the same sample also yield this CDR3. The chain couples TRBV9 to TRBJ2-7; tentative D call: TRBD1 (5 bases). The V gene's germline CDR1 is SGDLS and CDR2 YYNGEE. This CDR3 has 12 residues. Trimming removed 3 bases from V and 3 bases from J, with 7 bases in between. CDR3 DNA: TGTGCCAGCAGCGCCGACAGCTACGAGCAGTACTTC. Translation gives CASSADSYEQYF.

This clone has more than one count but fewer than ten. The germline gene is not matched at one end of the junction; a read error may be the cause. The chain combines TRBV7-9 with TRBJ1-2; 7 bases match TRBD1. The CDR3 has 9 residues. The germline V gene has CDR1 SEHNR and CDR2 FQNEAQ (reference sequence). CDR3 bases: TGTGCCAGCAGCTCCGCAGGGGGTTTC. The encoded protein is CASSSAGGF.